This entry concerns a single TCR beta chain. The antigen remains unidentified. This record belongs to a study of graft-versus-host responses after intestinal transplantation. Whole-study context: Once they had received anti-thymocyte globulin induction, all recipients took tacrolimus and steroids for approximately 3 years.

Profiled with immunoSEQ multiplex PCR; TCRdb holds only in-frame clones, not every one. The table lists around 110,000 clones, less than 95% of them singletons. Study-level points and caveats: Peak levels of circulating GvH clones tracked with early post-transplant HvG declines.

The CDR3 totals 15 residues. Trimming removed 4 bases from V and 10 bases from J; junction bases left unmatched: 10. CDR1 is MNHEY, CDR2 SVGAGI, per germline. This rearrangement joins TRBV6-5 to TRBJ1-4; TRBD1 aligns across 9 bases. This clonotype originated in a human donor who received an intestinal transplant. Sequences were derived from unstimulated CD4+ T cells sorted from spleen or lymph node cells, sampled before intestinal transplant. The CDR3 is CASSFRDREFGKLFF. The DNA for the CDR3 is TGTGCCAGCAGTTTCCGGGACAGGGAGTTTGGAAAACTGTTTTTT.